This T cell receptor beta chain was obtained from a study of glioma-infiltrating T cells. Study context: Low-grade gliomas were grade II; glioblastomas were grade IV at initial diagnosis.

In its sample, this clonotype was seen a few times. The target antigen is unknown. The iRepertoire nested amplicon-rescue multiplex PCR amplified TCR alpha and beta CDR3s from RNA. TCRdb reprocessed the multiplex PCR reads via MiXCR and lists one record per CDR3 protein. The sample lists about 380,000 distinct CDR3 sequences, around 45% occurring once. Germline V gives CDR1 LGHNA, CDR2 YNFKEQ. Trimming left V 0 bases short and J 1 base short, with 9 bases between. The CDR3 has 15 amino acids. Broader study findings: Above-expected tissue-blood divergence occurred in all gliomas, most in low-grade ones. Patients with low tissue-blood divergence carried a signature set of shared blood CDR3 motifs. CDR3 overlap between tissue and blood was very small.

This clonotype originated in a human donor with low-grade glioma or glioblastoma, undergoing nonglioma brain surgery, or in good health (not recorded which). The chain combines TRBV4-2 with TRBJ1-1, with a tentative D call TRBD1 (5 bases). The sample comprised glioma tissue, nonneoplastic brain tissue, or PBMCs (not recorded which). The CDR3 bases are TGTGCCAGCAGCCAAGATGGGGGGTCGAACACTGAAGCTTTCTTT. Protein sequence: CASSQDGGSNTEAFF.